The 20 T cell receptor beta chains reported below all come from one sample, sequenced in a study of blood T cell repertoires in COVID-19. TCRdb's table, derived via immunoSEQ multiplex PCR, lists solely in-frame clones and lacks some. Seen here are about 150,000 clones, about 89% observed once, and the top ten hold 0.55%. Sequencing was done on a sample of peripheral blood. The receptors were sampled from a man aged 50 to 59 with acute or convalescent COVID-19.

The CDR3 protein is CASSQALTSRRMSYEQYF. As DNA, the CDR3 is TGCGCCAGCAGCCAAGCGTTGACGTCTAGGAGAATGTCCTACGAGCAGTACTTC. V gene TRBV4-1 combines with J gene TRBJ2-7; D is ambiguous. Germline V gene sequence: CDR1 MGHRA, CDR2 YSYEKL. There are 18 residues in the CDR3. V was clipped by 1 base and J by 1 base, with 20 bases between them.

The J gene is TRBJ1-3, the V gene TRBV27, with 7 bases lining up with TRBD1. Germline V CDR1 and CDR2: MNHEY, SMNVEV (reference sequence). After removal of 4 bases from V and 3 bases from J, the junction contained 9 bases not matched to a gene. There are 16 residues in the CDR3. DNA for the CDR3: TGTGCCAGCAGTTCCTACACACAGGGGTTTGGAAACACCATATATTTT. It specifies CASSSYTQGFGNTIYF.

V usage is TRBV18 and J usage is TRBJ1-2; D uncertain. The V gene lost 1 base and the J gene lost 7 bases, with 10 bases spanning the gap. This CDR3 is built from 13 residues. Germline lookup yields CDR1 KGHSH and CDR2 LQKENI. The CDR3: CASSPRGEAGYTF. Here the CDR3 DNA reads TGTGCCAGCTCACCACGCGGGGAGGCTGGCTACACCTTC.

The chain has TRBV13 and TRBJ1-5, with a possible D match to TRBD1 (6 bases). CDR1 is PRHDT and CDR2 is FYEKMQ in the germline V gene (reference sequence). Between the trimmed V and J ends, which lost 5 bases and 5 bases, there was a span of 10 bases. This CDR3 is built from 13 residues. The chain's CDR3 is CASSLRQDQPQHF. CDR3 DNA: TGTGCCAGCAGCCTTCGACAGGATCAGCCCCAGCATTTT.

The chain carries TRBV9 and TRBJ1-5, with D uncertain. V lost 0 bases, J lost 4 bases, and 11 bases lay in between. This CDR3 spans 15 amino acids. Germline lookup yields CDR1 SGDLS and CDR2 YYNGEE. CDR3 region: CASSVAGFRNQPQHF. CDR3 DNA: TGTGCCAGCAGCGTAGCCGGTTTCAGGAATCAGCCCCAGCATTTT.

CDR3 coding DNA: TGTGCCAGCAGCTCTCACCTAAACGGGGAGCAGTACTTC. Translated: CASSSHLNGEQYF. The V and J genes are TRBV7-9 and TRBJ2-7; no definite D call. V shed 4 bases and J shed 7 bases, with 14 bases lying between them. The CDR3 totals 13 residues. Germline CDR1 and CDR2: SEHNR and FQNEAQ (reference sequence).

The V call is TRBV7-8, the J call TRBJ2-7; D unclear. Trimming took 1 base from V and 2 from J, leaving 12 bases between them. Germline V gives CDR1 SGHVS, CDR2 FQNEAQ. The CDR3 runs 15 residues. As DNA, the CDR3 is TGTGCCAGCAGCTTAGTGGCGGAACATGCCTACGAGCAGTACTTC. Translated, it gives CASSLVAEHAYEQYF.

The chain recombines TRBV11-1 with TRBJ1-5; D is unresolved. The V gene lost 1 base and the J gene lost 4 bases, with 5 bases spanning the gap. CDR1 is SGHAT and CDR2 is FQDESV in the germline V gene (reference sequence). CDR3 length: 13 amino acids. This chain's CDR3 is CASSLVQNQPQHF. The CDR3 nucleotides read TGTGCCAGCAGCTTAGTACAGAATCAGCCCCAGCATTTT.

Details on this clone: This sample includes further DNA sequences coding for the same CDR3. The CDR3 region is CASRTGALNTGELFF. The CDR3 DNA sequence: TGTGCCAGTAGGACAGGGGCTTTAAACACCGGGGAGCTGTTTTTT. The gene calls are TRBV19 and TRBJ2-2, with TRBD1 matching over 8 bases. Trimming took 6 bases from V and 2 from J; bases not matched to a gene: 5. The germline CDR1 and CDR2 sequences are LNHDA and SQIVND (reference sequence). The CDR3 contains 15 residues. Using reference TRBV19 and TRBJ2-2 for the parts outside the CDR3, the full variable domain is DGGITQSPKYLFRKEGQNVTLSCEQNLNHDAMYWYRQDPGQGLRLIYYSQIVNDFQKGDIAEGYSVSREKKESFPLTVTSAQKNPTAFYLCASRTGALNTGELFFGEGSRLTVL.

This chain connects TRBV28 to TRBJ1-1, with 7 bases that match TRBD1. The CDR3 consists of 14 residues. Germline V gives CDR1 MDHEN, CDR2 SYDVKM. Losses at the gene ends were 5 bases for V and 5 bases for J; bases not matched to a gene: 8. For the CDR3, the DNA is TGTGCCAGCAGTCGTTTACAGGGGCTTACTGAAGCTTTCTTT. Encoded protein: CASSRLQGLTEAFF.

V is TRBV27 and J is TRBJ2-1; 10 bases agree with TRBD1. With V trimmed by 2 bases and J by 8 bases, 6 bases remained unmatched. The CDR3 loop spans 15 amino acids. Germline V gene data show CDR1 as MNHEY and CDR2 as SMNVEV (reference sequence). The CDR3 sequence is CASSLSWTGGDEQFF. CDR3 in DNA: TGTGCCAGCAGTTTAAGTTGGACAGGGGGAGATGAGCAGTTCTTC.

The chain links TRBV5-3 to TRBJ2-5; 8 nucleotides line up with TRBD1. TRBV5-3 is treated as an ORF (open reading frame) with a function not yet certain. The ends lost 2 bases at V and 3 bases at J; junction bases unmatched: 6. The CDR3 is 15 amino acids. CDR3 DNA sequence: TGTGCCAGAAGCTTTCTTACGACAGGGGAAGAGACCCAGTACTTC. Translating it yields CARSFLTTGEETQYF.

V usage is TRBV19 and J usage is TRBJ1-5; possible D gene TRBD1, 5 bases. The CDR3 runs to 18 residues. CDR1 LNHDA and CDR2 SQIVND come from the germline V gene (reference sequence). Trimming removed 7 bases from V and 2 bases from J, with 24 bases in between. The CDR3 sequence: CASTLGNQRGWGNQPQHF. In nucleotides, the CDR3 is TGTGCCAGTACCCTGGGGAACCAAAGGGGATGGGGCAATCAGCCCCAGCATTTT.

This clone was seen only once. The V and J genes are TRBV3-1 (or the pseudogene TRBV3-2) and TRBJ2-5, with 15 bases identical to TRBD2. Looked up from germline, CDR1 is LGHDT and CDR2 is YNNKEL (reference sequence). CDR3 length: 17 residues. J gave up 4 bases and V 4 bases, and 7 bases lay outside the gene matches. The CDR3 sequence: CASSPTLGLAGGETQYF. CDR3 sequence (DNA): TGTGCCAGCAGCCCCACCTTGGGACTAGCGGGAGGAGAGACCCAGTACTTC.

The chain links TRBV7-6 to TRBJ2-6; perhaps TRBD1 as D (5 bases). V was cut by 0 bases and J by 2 bases, with 5 bases left in between. This CDR3 has 15 amino acids. CDR1 is SGHVS and CDR2 is FNYEAQ in the germline V gene. For the CDR3, the DNA is TGTGCCAGCAGCTTAGCAGGGGCTGGGGCCAACGTCCTGACTTTC. This codes for CASSLAGAGANVLTF.

V and J are TRBV30 and TRBJ2-1; TRBD2 aligns across 12 bases. Germline CDR1 is GTSNPN and CDR2 is SVGIG (reference sequence). The CDR3 covers 14 residues. J lost 3 bases, V lost 5 bases, and 2 bases had no gene match. The CDR3 region is CAWRLAGVYNEQFF. DNA for the CDR3: TGTGCCTGGCGACTAGCGGGGGTCTACAATGAGCAGTTCTTC.

This clone was seen just once. This sequence joins TRBV5-1 and TRBJ2-2; possible D gene TRBD2, 6 bases. Germline lookup yields CDR1 SGHRS and CDR2 YFSETQ. The length of the CDR3 is 14 residues. With 5 bases removed from V and 4 bases from J, the gap between germline ends came to 12 bases. DNA of the CDR3: TGCGCCAGCAGGCCATTCGGGGGCACCGGGGAGCTGTTTTTT. This sequence encodes CASRPFGGTGELFF.

The gene calls are TRBV4-1 and TRBJ2-1; D perhaps matches TRBD2 (6 bases). The V gene lost 1 base and the J gene lost 6 bases, with 16 bases spanning the gap. Germline CDR1 MGHRA, CDR2 YSYEKL. The CDR3 consists of 16 residues. CDR3 coding DNA: TGCGCCAGCAGCCAAGGAGAGGTAGGGGAGGTCAATGAGCAGTTCTTC. Protein product: CASSQGEVGEVNEQFF.

The chain joins TRBV15 to TRBJ1-2, with 11 bases matching TRBD1. CDR1 and CDR2 (germline): LNHNV, YYDKDF (reference sequence). V lost 3 bases and J lost 7; bases outside the gene matches: 4. The CDR3 is 14 amino acids. The CDR3 coding sequence is TGTGCCACCAGCAGCGGGACAGGGGGTGCTGGCTACACCTTC. Translated: CATSSGTGGAGYTF.

The CDR3 region is CASSLEWATNTEAFF. CDR3 DNA: TGCGCCAGCAGCTTGGAATGGGCCACGAACACTGAAGCTTTCTTT. V gene TRBV5-1 combines with J gene TRBJ1-1, with unresolved D. This CDR3 comprises 15 residues. Germline V gives CDR1 SGHRS, CDR2 YFSETQ. V dropped 0 bases and J dropped 1 base, with 10 bases sitting between them.